These 25 T cell receptor beta chains were all obtained from the same sample, sequenced in a study of CD8+ T cells in alopecia areata. The sequencing template was cDNA reverse transcribed from extracted RNA. Assay used: immunoSEQ multiplex PCR; TCRdb lists only in-frame clones, some missing. Here the sample spans 150,000 to 200,000 clones, about 54% being singletons. Treatment here: oral pan-JAK inhibitor, 5-10 mg twice daily. Source: CD4+ T cells sorted from blood, taken at approximately week 61, from a patient treated with tofacitinib. Source of these receptors: a human donor with alopecia areata.

The chain links TRBV19 to TRBJ1-2; 9 bases match TRBD1. This CDR3 has 14 residues. Per the germline V gene, CDR1 is LNHDA and CDR2 is SQIVND (reference sequence). V trimming: 7 bases; J trimming: 2 bases; junction bases outside the gene matches: 5. For the CDR3, the DNA is TGTGCCAGTACTCGAGACAGGGGGAACTATGGCTACACCTTC. This encodes CASTRDRGNYGYTF.

The CDR3, as DNA: TGTGCCAGCAGTGACGGTCGGTGGGCTGAGCAGTTCTTC. Translation gives CASSDGRWAEQFF. V usage is TRBV2 and J usage is TRBJ2-1; D is unresolved. The CDR3 covers 13 residues. Deletions cut 3 bases from V and 9 bases from J, with 12 bases between. CDR1 is SNHLY, CDR2 FYNNEI, per germline.

The J gene is TRBJ1-2, the V gene TRBV27; D is perhaps TRBD1 (5 bases). The V gene lost 1 base and the J gene lost 8 bases, with 20 bases spanning the gap. The CDR3 has 16 residues. The V gene's germline CDR1 is MNHEY and CDR2 SMNVEV (reference sequence). The CDR3 sequence is CASSLYSEVGREGYTF. CDR3 nucleotide sequence: TGTGCCAGCAGTTTATATTCTGAGGTGGGCAGGGAAGGCTACACCTTC.

The genes are TRBV9 and TRBJ2-1; D is ambiguous. Looked up from germline, CDR1 is SGDLS and CDR2 is YYNGEE. The CDR3 is 13 amino acids. V lost 4 bases and J lost 5, with 10 bases in between. The CDR3 bases are TGTGCCAGCAGCTCCACTTTTGACAATGAGCAGTTCTTC. Amino acids: CASSSTFDNEQFF.

The chain couples TRBV30 to TRBJ2-4, with D uncertain. The CDR3 totals 11 residues. Germline CDR1 and CDR2: GTSNPN and SVGIG (reference sequence). Trimming pared 4 bases from V and 9 bases from J, leaving 10 bases between. This chain's CDR3 is CAWMTRGIQYF. CDR3 coding DNA: TGTGCCTGGATGACTCGTGGCATTCAGTACTTC. The entire variable domain, with the rest obtained from reference TRBV30 and TRBJ2-4, is as follows: SQTIHQWPATLVQPVGSPLSLECTVEGTSNPNLYWYRQAAGRGLQLLFYSVGIGQISSEVPQNLSASRPQDRQFILSSKKLLLSDSGFYLCAWMTRGIQYFGAGTRLSVL.

The V gene is TRBV30, the J gene TRBJ1-2; 10 bases agree with TRBD1. Germline-derived CDR1 and CDR2 are GTSNPN and SVGIG (reference sequence). This CDR3 comprises 11 residues. V lost 3 bases to trimming and J lost 8 bases; unmatched junction nucleotides: 0. The CDR3 spells CAWRTGGGYTF. CDR3 DNA sequence: TGTGCCTGGAGGACAGGGGGCGGCTACACCTTC.

This chain joins TRBV4-2 and TRBJ1-5, with D possibly being TRBD1 (5 bases). Germline V gives CDR1 LGHNA, CDR2 YNFKEQ. V was cut by 0 bases and J by 4 bases, with 10 bases left in between. The CDR3 is made up of 15 amino acids. CDR3 DNA sequence: TGTGCCAGCAGCCAAGACCCAACAGGTAATCAGCCCCAGCATTTT. Amino acid sequence: CASSQDPTGNQPQHF.

In the case of this clone: Other nucleotide sequences from this sample produce the same CDR3. This chain's CDR3 is CSAPWGETQYF. DNA for the CDR3: TGCAGTGCTCCCTGGGGGGAGACCCAGTACTTC. V gene TRBV20-1 combines with J gene TRBJ2-5; D could derive from TRBD1 or TRBD2 (5 bases each). Trimming took off 5 bases at V and 5 bases at J, with 9 bases between the two ends. The CDR3 loop spans 11 amino acids. Germline-derived CDR1 and CDR2 are DFQATT and SNEGSKA (reference sequence).

This clone was counted a few times. Compared with germline, one end of the junction differs, possibly owing to a read error. V is TRBV19 and J is TRBJ2-1, with 9 bases lining up with TRBD2. CDR1 and CDR2 from the germline V gene are LNHDA and SQIVND (reference sequence). The CDR3 has 14 amino acids. The CDR3, as DNA: TGTGCCAGTAGCATAGCGGGGGTATACAATGAGCAGTTCTTC. Translated, it gives CASSIAGVYNEQFF.

The CDR3 region has the DNA TGTGCCAGCTCACCACCGAAGCGGGGGCTTGGTTACGAGCAGTACTTC. Amino acids: CASSPPKRGLGYEQYF. The V and J genes are TRBV18 and TRBJ2-7, with TRBD2 identical over 8 bases. CDR1 KGHSH and CDR2 LQKENI come from the germline V gene. V lost 0 bases, J lost 4 bases, and 8 bases stayed unmatched. This CDR3 is 16 amino acids long. Supplemented by reference TRBV18 and TRBJ2-7, the full variable domain reads NAGVMQNPRHLVRRRGQEARLRCSPMKGHSHVYWYRQLPEEGLKFMVYLQKENIIDESGMPKERFSAEFPKEGPSILRIQQVVRGDSAAYFCASSPPKRGLGYEQYFGPGTRLTVT.

This sequence joins TRBV23-1 and TRBJ2-5; D is possibly TRBD1 (5 bases). TRBV23-1 is labeled an ORF, and its function is uncertain. V lost 2 bases and J 7 bases, leaving 11 bases between the germline ends. This CDR3 spans 13 amino acids. The CDR3 DNA reads as TGCGCCAGCAGTCAACAGGGTGGGTGGACCCAGTACTTC. It specifies CASSQQGGWTQYF.

This clone was picked up a small number of times. The V call is TRBV5-1, the J call TRBJ2-3; a possible D gene is TRBD1 (6 bases). This CDR3 region has 15 residues. V was clipped by 3 bases and J by 5 bases, with 16 bases between them. Germline V CDR1 and CDR2: SGHRS, YFSETQ. CDR3 residues: CASSWTERVEDTQYF. In DNA form, the CDR3 reads TGCGCCAGCAGCTGGACAGAACGCGTAGAAGATACGCAGTATTTT.

The chain has TRBV6-1 and TRBJ1-1; no firm D call. Germline values: CDR1 MNHNS, CDR2 SASEGT. Trimming removed 5 bases at V and 1 base at J, with 5 bases between. The CDR3 sequence is 12 residues long. CDR3 loop: CASSPKNTEAFF. The CDR3 DNA is TGTGCCAGCAGTCCCAAGAACACTGAAGCTTTCTTT.

V is TRBV4-2 and J is TRBJ2-1, with D unresolved. Looked up from germline, CDR1 is LGHNA and CDR2 is YNFKEQ. Trimming took 4 bases from V and 0 from J, leaving 7 bases between them. The CDR3 consists of 14 residues. The CDR3 here is CASSPEYSYNEQFF. The CDR3 DNA follows: TGTGCCAGCAGCCCAGAGTACTCCTACAATGAGCAGTTCTTC.

The chain couples TRBV30 to TRBJ1-1, with a weak D call TRBD1 (5 bases). The germline V gene encodes CDR1 GTSNPN and CDR2 SVGIG (reference sequence). The CDR3 extends over 15 amino acids. Trimming stripped 2 bases from V and 1 base from J, with 14 bases between. The DNA for the CDR3 is TGTGCCTGGAGTAGGAGGGGCGGTGCGAACACTGAAGCTTTCTTT. Translating gives CAWSRRGGANTEAFF.

The chain joins TRBV5-6 to TRBJ2-7, with 7 bases identical to TRBD2. Germline CDR1 is SGHDT and CDR2 is YYEEEE. This CDR3 has 13 residues. V trimming: 5 bases; J trimming: 2 bases; junction bases outside the gene matches: 4. CDR3 residues: CASSRREAYEQYF. CDR3 nucleotides: TGTGCCAGCAGTCGACGGGAGGCCTACGAGCAGTACTTC.

This clone appeared a few times. The chain joins TRBV7-2 to TRBJ2-5; D might be TRBD1 (5 bases). Germline V gene lookup returns CDR1 SGHTA and CDR2 FQGNSA. CDR3 length equals 13 residues. The ends were cut back, 1 base at V and 5 bases at J, with 8 bases in the middle. CDR3 sequence (DNA): TGTGCCAGCAGCTTAGACAAGGGGGAGACCCAGTACTTC. Translated: CASSLDKGETQYF.

The rearrangement joins TRBV9 to TRBJ1-4; D not resolved. V dropped 0 bases and J dropped 2 bases, with 8 bases sitting between them. Germline V gene sequence: CDR1 SGDLS, CDR2 YYNGEE. CDR3 length equals 15 residues. CDR3 region: CASSVGYLTNEKLFF. The DNA of the CDR3 is TGTGCCAGCAGCGTAGGGTACCTTACTAATGAAAAACTGTTTTTT.

A word on this clone: Other nucleotide sequences from this sample produce the same CDR3. The rearrangement links TRBV30 to TRBJ1-1; no clear D. This CDR3 is 13 amino acids long. Between the trimmed V and J ends, which lost 0 bases and 1 base, there was a span of 6 bases. CDR1 GTSNPN and CDR2 SVGIG come from the germline V gene (reference sequence). CDR3 sequence: CAWSVRGNTEAFF. The CDR3 nucleotides read TGTGCCTGGAGTGTACGAGGGAACACTGAAGCTTTCTTT.

This clone occurred a few times. This chain uses TRBV6-1 with TRBJ2-2; D is possibly TRBD1 (6 bases). CDR3 length: 15 amino acids. Germline V CDR1 and CDR2: MNHNS, SASEGT. With 6 bases removed from V and 3 bases from J, the gap between germline ends came to 14 bases. The CDR3 protein is CASRPQGSDTGELFF. The CDR3 nucleotides read TGTGCCAGCAGACCACAGGGATCTGACACCGGGGAGCTGTTTTTT.

V gene TRBV25-1 combines with J gene TRBJ1-2, with 7 bases matching TRBD1. Germline V gene data show CDR1 as MGHDK and CDR2 as SYGVNS. This CDR3 region has 14 residues. After removal of 1 base from V and 8 bases from J, the junction contained 7 bases not matched to a gene. CDR3 DNA sequence: TGTGCCAGCAGTGAATTTCGGACAGGTTACGGCTACACCTTC. Its protein is CASSEFRTGYGYTF.

A few counts support this clone. V usage is TRBV29-1 and J usage is TRBJ1-2; D ambiguous. Germline CDR1 and CDR2: SQVTM and ANQGSEA. CDR3 length: 13 amino acids. The V and J ends lost 4 bases and 0 bases respectively, with 9 bases between them. Here the CDR3 reads CSVVTVANYGYTF. CDR3 in DNA: TGCAGCGTTGTTACAGTAGCTAACTATGGCTACACCTTC.

The chain uses TRBV29-1 and TRBJ2-5, with 7 bases lining up with TRBD2. Germline V gene lookup returns CDR1 SQVTM and CDR2 ANQGSEA. The J segment lost 0 bases and the V segment lost 7 bases, leaving 5 bases of the junction unmatched. The CDR3 has 13 residues. CDR3 region: CSAAGTNQETQYF. Written as DNA, the CDR3 is TGCAGCGCCGCGGGGACTAACCAAGAGACCCAGTACTTC.

The chain is built from TRBV6-1 and TRBJ1-6; D gene ambiguous. The CDR3 spans 14 residues. In germline, CDR1 is MNHNS, CDR2 SASEGT. V gave up 2 bases and J gave up 7 bases, with 9 bases separating them. In DNA, the CDR3 is TGTGCCAGCAGTGAAAGGCCGGGGAATTCACCCCTCCACTTT. Translating it yields CASSERPGNSPLHF.

The chain uses TRBV27 and TRBJ2-7, with D maybe TRBD1 (5 bases). The V gene's germline CDR1 is MNHEY and CDR2 SMNVEV (reference sequence). The ends were cut back, 1 base at V and 3 bases at J, with 7 bases in the middle. The CDR3 consists of 13 residues. The CDR3 nucleotides are TGTGCCAGCAGTTTATATCAGGGCTACGAGCAGTACTTC. Protein: CASSLYQGYEQYF.